This TCR beta chain was sequenced during a study of control samples from healthy donors and cancer patients. The data were produced by immunoSEQ multiplex PCR, yet TCRdb's version contains in-frame clones alone and is incomplete. The table lists 100,000 to 150,000 clones, approximately 92% of them singletons. The CDR3 loop spans 15 amino acids. Germline V lookup: CDR1 WNHNN, CDR2 SYGVQD (reference sequence). V was pared by 2 bases and J by 8 bases, with 1 base of the junction left unmatched. Source material: PBMCs. This TCR was recovered from a man at least 80 years old with head and neck cancer. The chain carries TRBV10-1 and TRBJ2-2, with 14 bases aligning to TRBD2. The CDR3 loop is CASSEGTSGSGELFF. The DNA for the CDR3 is TGCGCCAGCAGTGAGGGGACTAGCGGGAGTGGGGAGCTGTTTTTT.